The sequence of this T cell receptor beta chain was determined in a study of blood T cell repertoires in COVID-19. The data were produced by immunoSEQ multiplex PCR, yet TCRdb's version contains in-frame clones alone and is incomplete. The sample yields roughly 340,000 clones, 80% to 90% seen once. The TCR originated in a woman aged 50 to 60 with COVID-19, enrolled during active disease. Sample: peripheral blood.

CDR3 nucleotides: TGTGCCACCGCAGAGGGATCCCCGGGGAGGGAGACCCAGTACTTC. The encoded protein is CATAEGSPGRETQYF. The gene calls are TRBV24-1 and TRBJ2-5; possible D gene TRBD2, 6 bases. There are 15 residues in the CDR3. V lost 9 bases to trimming and J lost 5 bases, with 21 bases between them. CDR1 and CDR2 (germline): KGHDR, SFDVKD.